This T cell receptor (beta chain) was identified in a study of blood T cell repertoires in COVID-19. About the study: Samples of COVID-19 (acute and convalescent) were obtained from the United States, Italy and Spain. PBMCs, B-cell-depleted T cells, or T cells were the source of the cDNA or gDNA that made up the material.

Clones were read by immunoSEQ multiplex PCR, and TCRdb kept only the in-frame ones, dropping some. The repertoire holds approximately 170,000 clones, with 89% as singletons. The CDR3 has 15 residues. Germline assignment: CDR1 SGHTA and CDR2 FQGTGA. With 4 bases clipped from V and 8 bases from J, the junction kept 2 bases outside the gene matches. Living in under 30 US areas, the participants were between roughly 18 and 90 years of age. Cohort assignment relied on participant-reported clinical history. The sample taken for sequencing was PBMCs or T cells enriched from blood (not recorded which). The receptor was isolated from a woman aged 18-35 years who had recovered from COVID-19. V gene TRBV7-3 combines with J gene TRBJ2-1; 16 nucleotides agree with TRBD2. The CDR3 bases are TGTGCCAGCAGCTCGGGACTAGCGGGAGGGGATGAGCAGTTCTTC. This encodes CASSSGLAGGDEQFF.